This T cell receptor (beta chain) came from a study of shared clonotypes between healthy human individuals. The CDR3 has 16 amino acids. Unmatched junction bases numbered 6, after V lost 2 bases and J lost 7 bases. Germline assignment: CDR1 MNHNY and CDR2 SVGAGI (reference sequence). Profiled with immunoSEQ multiplex PCR; TCRdb holds only in-frame clones, not every one. The sample includes approximately 250,000 clones, over 50% seen only once; the top ten take over 8.5%. The origin of this receptor is a man aged 25-40 years in good health. The source material was memory CD4+ T cells sorted from blood. The subset: CD45RA-negative fraction. This chain connects TRBV6-6 to TRBJ2-1; 12 nucleotides line up with TRBD1. The DNA for the CDR3 is TGTGCCAGCAGTTACCAGGGACAGGGGGCGAGGAATGAGCAGTTCTTC. This sequence encodes CASSYQGQGARNEQFF.